This is a list of T cell receptor beta chains from one sample in a study of blood T cell repertoires in COVID-19. Profiling relied on immunoSEQ multiplex PCR, and the TCRdb table lists in-frame clones only, not all of them. The data show roughly 200,000 clones, 75% to 90% seen once. The specimen was PBMCs or T cells enriched from blood (not recorded which). These receptors all stem from a middle-aged man who had recovered from COVID-19. The CDR3 runs from the conserved cysteine through the conserved F or W. The D gene is left open where the match is weak. Size values are once, few and many counts, or a class for expanded clones, and some rows have none.

D	V	J	size	CDR3	DNA
TRBD1	TRBV3-1/TRBV3-2	TRBJ1-1	.	CASSQTTGKGSEAFF	TGTGCCAGCAGCCAGACGACAGGGAAAGGCTCTGAAGCTTTCTTT
TRBD1	TRBV5-6	TRBJ1-4	.	CASSLGVRGQEKLFF	TGTGCCAGCAGCTTGGGTGTCAGGGGGCAAGAAAAACTGTTTTTT
.	TRBV12-5	TRBJ2-1	.	CASGSEGNEQFF	TGTGCTAGTGGTTCGGAGGGCAATGAGCAGTTCTTC
TRBD1	TRBV7-9	TRBJ1-2	.	CASSPGQGYYGYTF	TGTGCCAGCAGCCCGGGACAGGGCTACTATGGCTACACCTTC
TRBD1	TRBV7-9	TRBJ2-2	.	CASSYLGDRGRLNTGELFF	TGTGCCAGCAGCTATCTCGGGGACAGGGGGCGACTGAACACCGGGGAGCTGTTTTTT
.	TRBV5-5	TRBJ2-3	.	CASSPSTDTQYF	TGTGCCAGCAGTCCGAGCACAGATACGCAGTATTTT
TRBD1	TRBV19	TRBJ1-4	.	CASSPGQGAYEKLFF	TGTGCCAGTAGTCCCGGACAGGGGGCTTATGAAAAACTGTTTTTT
.	TRBV19	TRBJ1-5	.	CASSIGVVAGRAVGQPQHF	TGTGCCAGTAGTATAGGGGTTGTGGCAGGGAGGGCTGTGGGTCAGCCCCAGCATTTT
TRBD1	TRBV5-1	TRBJ2-3	once	CASSLGQGISDTQYF	TGCGCCAGCAGTCTGGGACAGGGGATTTCAGATACGCAGTATTTT
TRBD1	TRBV14	TRBJ1-6	.	CASSQRTGRNSPLHF	TGTGCCAGCAGCCAGAGGACAGGGCGCAATTCACCCCTCCACTTT
TRBD1	TRBV28	TRBJ1-1	.	CASSLWRGTGNTEAFF	TGTGCCAGCAGTTTATGGAGGGGGACAGGGAACACTGAAGCTTTCTTT
.	TRBV20-1	TRBJ1-1	.	CRGEGRTEAFF	TGCAGAGGAGAGGGGAGGACTGAAGCTTTCTTT
TRBD1	TRBV28	TRBJ1-1	.	CASRLNSRQGVEAFF	TGTGCCAGCCGGCTGAATTCTAGACAGGGGGTCGAAGCTTTCTTT
.	TRBV25-1	TRBJ2-5	once	CASSATTGQYF	TGTGCCAGCAGTGCAACGACAGGCCAGTACTTC
TRBD2	TRBV11-2	TRBJ2-3	.	CASSLPHGGASITDTQYF	TGTGCCAGCAGCCTACCTCACGGGGGGGCCTCTATCACAGATACGCAGTATTTT
TRBD1	TRBV25-1	TRBJ2-5	.	CASSAAGGSETQYF	TGTGCCAGCAGTGCGGCAGGGGGTAGCGAGACCCAGTACTTC
TRBD1	TRBV27	TRBJ2-6	.	CATYDRVTTGANVLTF	TGTGCCACCTACGACAGGGTGACGACCGGGGCCAACGTCCTGACTTTC
.	TRBV9	TRBJ2-1	.	CASSVGGVEQFF	TGTGCCAGCAGCGTAGGGGGGGTTGAGCAGTTCTTC
TRBD2	TRBV5-1	TRBJ2-7	.	CASSYGLAGDSSYEQYF	TGCGCCAGCAGCTACGGACTAGCGGGGGATAGCTCCTACGAGCAGTACTTC
.	TRBV29-1	TRBJ2-2	.	CSVDLAGYTGELFF	TGCAGCGTTGACCTTGCAGGGTATACCGGGGAGCTGTTTTTT
TRBD1	TRBV12-3/TRBV12-4	TRBJ1-1	.	CASSEGTAEAFF	TGTGCCAGCAGTGAAGGGACAGCTGAAGCTTTCTTT
.	TRBV2	TRBJ2-7	.	CASSDNAYEQYF	TGTGCCAGCAGTGACAATGCCTACGAGCAGTACTTC
.	TRBV7-9	TRBJ1-4	.	CASSRGLNEKLFF	TGTGCCAGCAGTAGAGGGCTAAATGAAAAACTGTTTTTT
TRBD1	TRBV5-1	TRBJ2-7	.	CASAVAGTGAEQYF	TGCGCCAGCGCCGTAGCCGGGACAGGGGCCGAGCAGTACTTC
.	TRBV6-2/TRBV6-3	TRBJ1-5	few	CASSPHRVQPQHF	TGTGCCAGCAGTCCCCACCGGGTTCAGCCCCAGCATTTT
TRBD1	TRBV5-1	TRBJ1-1	.	CASTPGQGFAEAFF	TGCGCCAGCACCCCCGGACAGGGGTTCGCTGAAGCTTTCTTT
.	TRBV11-3	TRBJ2-1	.	CATDISYNEQFF	TGTGCCACGGACATCTCCTACAATGAGCAGTTCTTC
TRBD1	TRBV5-5	TRBJ2-7	.	CASSLLQGIYEQYF	TGTGCCAGCAGCTTACTACAGGGGATCTACGAGCAGTACTTC
TRBD1	TRBV7-2	TRBJ2-3	.	CASSLRRGLNTQYF	TGTGCCAGCAGCTTGCGCAGGGGGCTGAATACGCAGTATTTT
TRBD1	TRBV29-1	TRBJ2-3	.	CSGGDRGISDTQYF	TGCAGTGGAGGGGACAGGGGAATCTCAGATACGCAGTATTTT
.	TRBV5-1	TRBJ1-1	.	CASSWDNLIGMNTEAFF	TGCGCCAGCAGCTGGGACAATTTGATCGGCATGAACACTGAAGCTTTCTTT
TRBD1	TRBV28	TRBJ2-7	once	CASSSSDRGYEQYF	TGTGCCAGCAGTTCGTCGGACAGGGGCTACGAGCAGTACTTC
.	TRBV5-4	TRBJ1-5	.	CASSFGEDQPQHF	TGTGCCAGCAGCTTTGGGGAGGATCAGCCCCAGCATTTT
TRBD1	TRBV27	TRBJ1-2	.	CASSTRTGPSYGYTF	TGTGCCAGCAGTACTAGGACAGGGCCGAGCTATGGCTACACCTTC
TRBD1	TRBV7-9	TRBJ1-4	.	CASSPIFGQGSEKLFF	TGTGCCAGCAGCCCAATCTTTGGACAGGGGAGTGAAAAACTGTTTTTT
.	TRBV7-8	TRBJ1-1	.	CASSVQVINTEAFF	TGTGCCAGCAGCGTCCAGGTGATTAACACTGAAGCTTTCTTT
.	TRBV29-1	TRBJ1-1	.	CSTAPGTEAFF	TGCAGCACCGCCCCGGGGACTGAAGCTTTCTTT
TRBD1	TRBV7-3	TRBJ1-1	.	CASSMDRESTEAFF	TGTGCCAGCAGCATGGACAGGGAGAGCACTGAAGCTTTCTTT
.	TRBV3-1/TRBV3-2	TRBJ1-3	.	CASSQESSSGNTIYF	TGTGCCAGCAGCCAAGAGTCGAGCTCTGGAAACACCATATATTTT
.	TRBV12-3/TRBV12-4	TRBJ2-1	.	CASISGVVEQFF	TGTGCCAGCATCTCAGGGGTTGTGGAGCAGTTCTTC
TRBD1	TRBV14	TRBJ1-1	.	CASSQDVGTGPNTEAFF	TGTGCCAGCAGCCAAGATGTGGGGACAGGGCCAAACACTGAAGCTTTCTTT
TRBD2	TRBV5-5	TRBJ2-3	.	CASSSGVGPLAADKYF	TGTGCCAGCAGCTCGGGGGTGGGTCCGCTAGCGGCTGACAAGTATTTT
.	TRBV30	TRBJ1-5	.	CAWSREGDQPQHF	TGTGCCTGGAGTCGGGAGGGGGATCAGCCCCAGCATTTT
.	TRBV28	TRBJ1-1	.	CESRGTEAFF	TGTGAGAGTAGAGGGACTGAAGCTTTCTTT